The clone carrying this TCR beta chain was seen only a few times. The data stem from a study of T-cell memory formation after mild COVID-19. TCRdb itself ran the 5' RACE reads through MiXCR, one entry per CDR3 protein. The sample records about 470,000 distinct CDR3 sequences, roughly 18% being singletons. Input material: PBMCs or a T cell subset sorted from them (not recorded which). This clonotype was obtained from an adult woman who had mild COVID-19 (a few samples of this study predate the infection). Cell type and time point are not known.

In nucleotides, the CDR3 is TGTGCCAGCAGTGAAGGGAGCGGGGGTTACAATGAGCAGTTCTTC. It codes for CASSEGSGGYNEQFF. The J gene is TRBJ2-1, the V gene TRBV6-1; 8 bases align to TRBD2. The germline CDR1 and CDR2 sequences are MNHNS and SASEGT. This CDR3 region has 15 residues. J gave up 4 bases and V 1 base, and 3 bases lay outside the gene matches.